This TCR beta chain was retrieved from a study of tumor and adjacent non-tumor tissue in lung cancer. For the study at large: The cohort had around twelve adenocarcinoma, a couple of squamous cell and 1 small cell patients.

Details on this clonotype: Mismatch with germline at one junction end may stem from a read error.

This CDR3 is built from 15 residues. The V gene's germline CDR1 is MNHNS and CDR2 SASEGT. A modified ARM-PCR protocol with three rounds of nested PCR amplified TCRbeta. TCRdb redid the calling of the multiplex PCR reads with MiXCR, one entry per CDR3 protein. Of 100,000 or so distinct CDR3 sequences detected, about 80% appear once; the ten largest clones hold less than 40%. The template was RNA from unsorted bulk tissue. The normal lung tissue was taken more than 3 cm from the tumor edge. Chemotherapy-naive patients with new lung cancer underwent thoracic surgery in China, August–late 2014. The source material was distant non-tumor lung tissue. This TCR derives from a man in his sixties with small cell lung cancer. This chain joins TRBV6-1 and TRBJ2-2; possible D gene TRBD1, 6 bases. The CDR3 here is CVSSVGAYSTGELFF. The CDR3 region has the DNA TGTGTCAGCAGCGTGGGGGCTTATAGCACCGGGGAGCTGTTTTTT.